The 10 T cell receptor beta chains given below trace back to one sample, sequenced in a study of cytomegalovirus exposure and HLA in healthy donors. In the PCR, 60 Vbeta and 13 Jbeta primers were used. Some clones are missing from TCRdb's copy, which holds only in-frame ones; the method was immunoSEQ multiplex PCR. The repertoire holds 210,000 or so clones, with roughly 79% as singletons. The sample was PBMCs. The receptors shown here come from a woman in her 40s in good health and CMV-seronegative.

The J gene is TRBJ2-3, the V gene TRBV5-1, with 11 bases aligning to TRBD2. The CDR3 is 15 amino acids. The germline V gene has CDR1 SGHRS and CDR2 YFSETQ. V was clipped by 0 bases and J by 10 bases; unmatched bases: 7. Written as DNA, the CDR3 is TGCGCCAGCAGCTTGGAGGCTAGCGGGGGGCGGTCGCAGTATTTT. Translation: CASSLEASGGRSQYF.

This rearrangement joins TRBV4-3 to TRBJ1-2; unclear D gene. The V gene lost 0 bases and the J gene lost 4 bases, with 12 bases spanning the gap. CDR3 length: 15 residues. In germline, CDR1 is LGHNA, CDR2 YSLEER. CDR3: CASSQEFQATYGYTF. Here the CDR3 DNA reads TGCGCCAGCAGCCAAGAATTCCAGGCTACCTATGGCTACACCTTC.

The chain is built from TRBV5-6 and TRBJ1-4; no clear D gene. Trimming took off 4 bases at V and 3 bases at J, with 10 bases between the two ends. The CDR3 sequence is 14 residues long. Germline V CDR1 and CDR2: SGHDT, YYEEEE. CDR3 nucleotide sequence: TGTGCCAGCAGCCTCCTACGCGCTAATGAAAAACTGTTTTTT. Its protein is CASSLLRANEKLFF.

This sequence joins TRBV5-4 and TRBJ2-5; a weak D match, TRBD1 (5 bases). The CDR3 runs to 14 residues. Trimming removed 3 bases from V and 2 bases from J, with 11 bases in between. Germline CDR1 SGHNT, CDR2 YYREEE (reference sequence). The DNA of the CDR3 is TGTGCCAGCAGCTCGGGCAGGGAACAAGAGACCCAGTACTTC. As protein: CASSSGREQETQYF.

The chain joins TRBV6-5 to TRBJ2-7, with TRBD1 matching over 7 bases. The CDR3 runs 14 residues. Germline values: CDR1 MNHEY, CDR2 SVGAGI. V dropped 4 bases and J dropped 6; count of bases not matched to a gene: 9. The DNA of the CDR3 is TGTGCCAGCAGTTCTAATAATAACAGGGGCGAGCAGTACTTC. Residues: CASSSNNNRGEQYF.

The CDR3 DNA reads as TGTGCCAGCAGTTCAGGGGCTGGCTACGAGCAGTACTTC. Its protein is CASSSGAGYEQYF. V is TRBV5-6 and J is TRBJ2-7; weak D call: TRBD1 (6 bases). The CDR3 runs to 13 residues. V was clipped by 5 bases and J by 3 bases, with 12 bases between them. Germline values: CDR1 SGHDT, CDR2 YYEEEE.

The V and J genes are TRBV4-2 and TRBJ1-1; D unresolved. CDR3 length: 14 amino acids. V was cut by 0 bases and J by 1 base, with 6 bases left in between. The germline V gene encodes CDR1 LGHNA and CDR2 YNFKEQ. The CDR3 sequence: CASSQDPQNTEAFF. The DNA for the CDR3 is TGTGCCAGCAGCCAAGATCCCCAGAACACTGAAGCTTTCTTT.

This chain links TRBV7-6 with TRBJ2-1; the match to TRBD2 covers 13 bases. V lost 0 bases and J lost 4; bases outside the gene matches: 6. The CDR3 runs 18 residues. Germline values: CDR1 SGHVS, CDR2 FNYEAQ. The CDR3 sequence is CASSLARTSGGLYNEQFF. The CDR3 DNA reads as TGTGCCAGCAGCTTAGCCCGGACTAGCGGGGGCCTTTACAATGAGCAGTTCTTC. Full variable domain (rest looked up from reference TRBV7-6 and TRBJ2-1): GAGVSQSPRYKVTKRGQDVALRCDPISGHVSLYWYRQALGQGPEFLTYFNYEAQQDKSGLPNDRFSAERPEGSISTLTIQRTEQRDSAMYRCASSLARTSGGLYNEQFFGPGTRLTVL.

The J gene is TRBJ1-5, the V gene TRBV5-5, with D unclear. The ends were cut back, 2 bases at V and 4 bases at J, with 13 bases in the middle. The CDR3 runs 15 residues. Germline-derived CDR1 and CDR2 are SGHKS and YYEKEE (reference sequence). This CDR3 is CASSLDPVTNQPQHF. Here the CDR3 DNA reads TGTGCCAGCAGCTTAGATCCGGTTACTAATCAGCCCCAGCATTTT.

The chain is built from TRBV10-2 and TRBJ2-7; 9 nucleotides agree with TRBD1. V shed 6 bases, J shed 5 bases, and the junction held 2 bases outside the gene matches. Germline-derived CDR1 and CDR2 are WSHSY and SAAADI. The CDR3 runs to 12 residues. CDR3 coding DNA: TGCGCCAGCAGGGGGACAGGGAACGAGCAGTACTTC. Its translation: CASRGTGNEQYF.